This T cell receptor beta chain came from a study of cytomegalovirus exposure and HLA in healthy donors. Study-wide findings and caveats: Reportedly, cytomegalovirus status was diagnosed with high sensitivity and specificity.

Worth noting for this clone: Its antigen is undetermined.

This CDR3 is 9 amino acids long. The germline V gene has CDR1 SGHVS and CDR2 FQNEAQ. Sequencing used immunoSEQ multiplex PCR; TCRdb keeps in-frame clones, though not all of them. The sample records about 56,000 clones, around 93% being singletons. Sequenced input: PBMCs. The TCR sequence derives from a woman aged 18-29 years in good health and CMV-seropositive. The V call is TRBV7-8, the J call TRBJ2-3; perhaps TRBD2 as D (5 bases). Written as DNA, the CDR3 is TGTGAGAGGGCATCGACGCAGTATTTT. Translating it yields CERASTQYF.